This T cell receptor (beta chain) was retrieved from a study of shared clonotypes between healthy human individuals. In the original analysis: Filtering differed because ImmunoSEQ produced junction-only sequences that carried no quality scores. This table comes from immunoSEQ multiplex PCR, and its TCRdb copy is limited to in-frame clones, with some not included. From that table come the V and J calls and clone size; the DNA was used to work out D and trimming. The table lists 950,000 to 1,100,000 clones, roughly 74% of them singletons. With respect to this clone: Its antigen is currently unknown.

This CDR3 has 12 residues. The germline gives CDR1 LGHNA, CDR2 YNFKEQ. V was cut by 2 bases and J by 9 bases, with 8 bases left in between. General study points: What naive subsets generally showed was a larger estimated richness than memory subsets showed.

Into CD45RA+ naive and CD45RA-negative memory subsets, the CD4+ cells were split. The rearrangement uses TRBV4-2 and TRBJ2-1; no clear D gene. This receptor was taken from a man between 18 and 35 years old in good health. Some clones in this sample may be carry-over from other donors' samples. The sample comprised memory CD4+ T cells from PBMCs. Subset: CD45RA-negative fraction. CDR3 DNA: TGTGCCAGCAGCCAACAAGGGTTTGAGCAGTTCTTC. Its protein product is CASSQQGFEQFF.